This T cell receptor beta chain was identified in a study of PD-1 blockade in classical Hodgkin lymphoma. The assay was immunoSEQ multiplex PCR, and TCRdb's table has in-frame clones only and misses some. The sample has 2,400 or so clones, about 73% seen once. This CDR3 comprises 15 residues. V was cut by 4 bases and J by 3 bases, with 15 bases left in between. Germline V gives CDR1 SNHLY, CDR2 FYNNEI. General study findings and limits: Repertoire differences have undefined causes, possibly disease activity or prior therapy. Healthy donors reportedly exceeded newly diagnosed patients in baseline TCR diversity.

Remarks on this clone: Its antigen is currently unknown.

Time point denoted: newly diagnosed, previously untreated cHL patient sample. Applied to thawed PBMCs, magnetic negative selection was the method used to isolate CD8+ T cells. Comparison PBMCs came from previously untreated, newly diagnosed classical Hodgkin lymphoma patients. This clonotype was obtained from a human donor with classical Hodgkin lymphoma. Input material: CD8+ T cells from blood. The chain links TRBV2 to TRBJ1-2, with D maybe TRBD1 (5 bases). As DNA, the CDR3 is TGTGCCAGCAGTGTGTCGGGGCGGATGGACTATGGCTACACCTTC. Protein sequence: CASSVSGRMDYGYTF.